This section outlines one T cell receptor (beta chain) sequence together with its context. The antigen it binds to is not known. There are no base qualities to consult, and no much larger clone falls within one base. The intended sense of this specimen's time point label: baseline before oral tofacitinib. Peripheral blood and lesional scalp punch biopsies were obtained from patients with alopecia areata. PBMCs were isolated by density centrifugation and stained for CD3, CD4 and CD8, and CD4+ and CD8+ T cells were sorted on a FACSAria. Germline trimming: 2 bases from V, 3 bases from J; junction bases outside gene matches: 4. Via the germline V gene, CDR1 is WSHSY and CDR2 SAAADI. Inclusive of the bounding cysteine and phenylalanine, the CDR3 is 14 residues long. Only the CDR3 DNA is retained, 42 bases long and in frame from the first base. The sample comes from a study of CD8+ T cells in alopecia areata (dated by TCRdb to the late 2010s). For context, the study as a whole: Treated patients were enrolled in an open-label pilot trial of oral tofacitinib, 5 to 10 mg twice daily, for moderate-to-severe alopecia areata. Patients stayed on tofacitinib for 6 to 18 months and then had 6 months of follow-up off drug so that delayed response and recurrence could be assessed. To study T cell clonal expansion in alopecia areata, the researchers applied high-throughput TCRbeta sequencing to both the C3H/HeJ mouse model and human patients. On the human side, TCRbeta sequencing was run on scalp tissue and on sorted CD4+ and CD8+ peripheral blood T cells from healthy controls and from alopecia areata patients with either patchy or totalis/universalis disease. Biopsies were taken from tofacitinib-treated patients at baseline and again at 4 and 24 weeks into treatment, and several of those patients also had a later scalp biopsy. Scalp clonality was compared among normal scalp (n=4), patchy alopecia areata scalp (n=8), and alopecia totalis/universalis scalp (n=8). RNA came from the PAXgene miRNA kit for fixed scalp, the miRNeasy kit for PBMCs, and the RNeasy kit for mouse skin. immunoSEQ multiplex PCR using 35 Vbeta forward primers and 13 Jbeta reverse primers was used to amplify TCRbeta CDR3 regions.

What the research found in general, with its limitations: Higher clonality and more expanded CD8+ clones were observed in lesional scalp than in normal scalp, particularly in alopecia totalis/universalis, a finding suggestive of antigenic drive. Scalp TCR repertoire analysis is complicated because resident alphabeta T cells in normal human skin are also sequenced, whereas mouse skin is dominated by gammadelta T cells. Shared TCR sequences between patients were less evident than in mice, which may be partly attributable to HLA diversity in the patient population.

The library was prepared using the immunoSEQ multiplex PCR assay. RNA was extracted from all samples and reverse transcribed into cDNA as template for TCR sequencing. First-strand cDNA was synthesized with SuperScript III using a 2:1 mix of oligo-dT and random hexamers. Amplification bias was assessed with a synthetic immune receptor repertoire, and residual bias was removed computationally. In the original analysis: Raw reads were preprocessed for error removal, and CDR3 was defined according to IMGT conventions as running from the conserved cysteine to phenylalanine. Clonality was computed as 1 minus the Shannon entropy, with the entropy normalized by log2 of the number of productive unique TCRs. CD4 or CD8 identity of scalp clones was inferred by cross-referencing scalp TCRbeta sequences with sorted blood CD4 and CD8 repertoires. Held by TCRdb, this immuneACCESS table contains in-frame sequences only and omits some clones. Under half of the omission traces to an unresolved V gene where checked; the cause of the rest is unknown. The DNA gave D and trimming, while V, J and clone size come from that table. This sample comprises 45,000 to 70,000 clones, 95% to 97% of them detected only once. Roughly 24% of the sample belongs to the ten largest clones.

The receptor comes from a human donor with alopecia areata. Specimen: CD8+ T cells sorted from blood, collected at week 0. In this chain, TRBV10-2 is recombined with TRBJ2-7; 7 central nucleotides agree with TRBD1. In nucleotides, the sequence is TGCGCCAGCAGTGAGACAGGGGCTATCTACGAGCAGTACTTC. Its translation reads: CASSETGAIYEQYF.